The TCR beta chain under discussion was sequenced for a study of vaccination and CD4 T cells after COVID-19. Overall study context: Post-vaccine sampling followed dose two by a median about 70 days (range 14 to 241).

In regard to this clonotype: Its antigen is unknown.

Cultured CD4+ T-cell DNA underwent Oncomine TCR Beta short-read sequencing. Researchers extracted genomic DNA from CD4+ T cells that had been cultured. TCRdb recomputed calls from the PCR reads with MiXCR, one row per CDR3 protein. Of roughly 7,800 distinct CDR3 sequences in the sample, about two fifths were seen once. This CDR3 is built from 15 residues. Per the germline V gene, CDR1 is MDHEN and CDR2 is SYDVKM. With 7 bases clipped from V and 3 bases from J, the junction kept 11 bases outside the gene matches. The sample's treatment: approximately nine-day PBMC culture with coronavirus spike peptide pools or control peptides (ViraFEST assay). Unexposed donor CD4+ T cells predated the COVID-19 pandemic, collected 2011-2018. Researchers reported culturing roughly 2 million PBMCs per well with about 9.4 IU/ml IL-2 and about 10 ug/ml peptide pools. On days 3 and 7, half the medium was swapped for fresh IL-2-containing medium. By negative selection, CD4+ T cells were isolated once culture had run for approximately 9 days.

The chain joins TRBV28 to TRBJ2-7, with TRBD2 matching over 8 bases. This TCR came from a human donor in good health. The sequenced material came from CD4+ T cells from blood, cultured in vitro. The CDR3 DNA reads TGTGCCAGCAACGGCGGGAGTAGCGGGATCTACGAGCAGTACTTC. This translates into CASNGGSSGIYEQYF.